This TCR beta chain was recorded in a study of blood T cell repertoires in COVID-19 (dated by TCRdb to 2018 to 2020). About the full investigation: Samples covering the acute and convalescent phases of COVID-19 were provided by collaborators in the United States, Italy and Spain. HLA class I and class II types, where available, came from metadata supplied by the sample provider rather than from assay-based typing. A freely available public database, intended as a resource for researchers studying the immune response to SARS-CoV-2, is where the repertoires were released. The samples were drawn from two sources: the first 160 participants of the ongoing ImmuneRACE study, and 950 to 1,500 subjects contributed by 6 global collaborators. The sample metadata nearly always contained a de-identified subject ID, COVID-19 status, age in years and sex. The dataset comprised deeply sampled blood TCRbeta repertoires from subjects exposed to, actively infected with, or recovered from COVID-19. The prospective study material was composed of cDNA or gDNA derived from T cells, B-cell-depleted T cells, or PBMCs.

Details on this clone: Its antigen is still unknown. No much larger clone exists at a distance of one base, and base qualities are not known.

What the research found in general, with its limitations: Clinical and demographic metadata were provided uncurated, with the amount varying by source and participant.

Whole blood was collected in K2EDTA tubes by collaborating institutions according to the institutions' own protocols. Collaborator samples were shipped for TCRbeta analysis as frozen whole blood, isolated PBMCs, or DNA extracted from either sample type. Trimming accounts for 2 bases at V and 16 bases at J, while the number of junction bases matched to no gene is 20. CDR1 and CDR2 (KGHSH, LQKENI) derive from the germline V gene. The CDR3 covers 16 residues, taking in both the cysteine and the phenylalanine. Only the CDR3 DNA stays, 48 bases, in frame from base 1. TCRbeta CDR3 regions were amplified from genomic DNA by means of the immunoSEQ Assay, a bias-controlled multiplex PCR. Per the original workflow: The number of nucleated cells in each sample was estimated by amplification of reference gene primers within the assay. Sequence reads were collapsed and filtered to measure the absolute abundance of every unique TCRbeta CDR3 rearrangement. Productive Simpson clonality was computed per sample as the square root of Simpson's diversity index over productive rearrangements. TCRdb carries this immuneACCESS record with in-frame sequences only. Its versions omit some clonotypes, under half of them owing to an unresolved V gene in the studies checked, with the rest unexplained. The DNA gave D and trimming, while V, J and clone size come from that table. The sample yields 98,000 or so clones; roughly 82% were counted once. 4% to 5.5% of the sample comes from the top ten.

The sample comprised peripheral blood. The sequence links TRBV18 to TRBJ2-1; 7 junctional bases match TRBD2. This TCR came from a man aged 60-69 years with acute or convalescent COVID-19. The base sequence is TGTGCCAGCTCACCAGACGGGTCCTCGGCGGGAGCGGGATCATTCTTC. This gives the protein CASSPDGSSAGAGSFF.